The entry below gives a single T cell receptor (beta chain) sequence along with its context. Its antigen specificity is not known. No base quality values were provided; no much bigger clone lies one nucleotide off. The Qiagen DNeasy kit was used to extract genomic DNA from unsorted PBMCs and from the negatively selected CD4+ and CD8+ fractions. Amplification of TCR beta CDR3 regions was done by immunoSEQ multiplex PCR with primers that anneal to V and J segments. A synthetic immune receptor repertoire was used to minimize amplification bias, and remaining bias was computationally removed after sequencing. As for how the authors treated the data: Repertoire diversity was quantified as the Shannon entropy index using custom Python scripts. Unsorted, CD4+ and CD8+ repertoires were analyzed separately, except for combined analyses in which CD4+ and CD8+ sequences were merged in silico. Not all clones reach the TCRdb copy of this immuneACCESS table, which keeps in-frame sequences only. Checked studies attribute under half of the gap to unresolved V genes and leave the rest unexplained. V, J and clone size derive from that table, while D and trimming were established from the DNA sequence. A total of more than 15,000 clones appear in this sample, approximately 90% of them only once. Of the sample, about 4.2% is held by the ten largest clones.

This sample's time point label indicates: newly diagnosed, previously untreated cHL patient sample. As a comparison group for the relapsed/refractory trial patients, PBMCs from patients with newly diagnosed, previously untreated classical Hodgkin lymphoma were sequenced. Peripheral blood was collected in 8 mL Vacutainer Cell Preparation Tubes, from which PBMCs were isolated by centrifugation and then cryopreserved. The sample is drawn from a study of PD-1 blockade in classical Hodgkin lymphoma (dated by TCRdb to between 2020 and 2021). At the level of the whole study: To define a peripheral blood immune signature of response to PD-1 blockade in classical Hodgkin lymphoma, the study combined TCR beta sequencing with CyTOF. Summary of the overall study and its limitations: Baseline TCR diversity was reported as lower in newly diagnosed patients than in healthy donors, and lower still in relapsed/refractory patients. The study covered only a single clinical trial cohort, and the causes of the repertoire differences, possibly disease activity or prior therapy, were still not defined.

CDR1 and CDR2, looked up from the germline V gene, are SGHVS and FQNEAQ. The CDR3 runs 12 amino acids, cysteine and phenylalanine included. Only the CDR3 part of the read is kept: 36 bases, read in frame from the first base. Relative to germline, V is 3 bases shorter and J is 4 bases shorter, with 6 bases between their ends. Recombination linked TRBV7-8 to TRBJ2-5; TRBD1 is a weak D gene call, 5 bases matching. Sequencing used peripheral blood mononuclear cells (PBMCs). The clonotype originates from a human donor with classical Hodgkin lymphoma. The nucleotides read TGTGCCAGCAGCTTGCAGGGAGAGACCCAGTACTTC. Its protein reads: CASSLQGETQYF.